The clone carrying this TCR beta chain appeared once. The data originate from a study of technical replicates of blood from a handful of donors. V dropped 5 bases and J dropped 7 bases, with 14 bases sitting between them. Germline V gene data show CDR1 as SEHNR and CDR2 as FQNEAQ (reference sequence). This CDR3 is built from 14 residues. Repertoires were generated with immunoSEQ multiplex PCR, while TCRdb's copy carries only in-frame clones and drops some. The table records around 50,000 clones, approximately 90% of them present only once. Sequencing input: PBMCs. The chain couples TRBV7-9 to TRBJ1-4; D is unresolved. The clonotype comes from a human donor in good health. Some clones in this sample may be carry-over from other donors' samples. CDR3 amino acids: CASSQGGHVEKLFF. The DNA of the CDR3 is TGTGCCAGCAGCCAAGGCGGGCACGTTGAAAAACTGTTTTTT.